The T cell receptor beta chain described here comes from a study of Graves' ophthalmopathy and Graves' hyperthyroidism. Study information: At initial diagnosis, peripheral blood was obtained, and this preceded any treatment. Study observations and caveats: Discriminating ophthalmopathy from stable hyperthyroidism, a 13-signature model attained a sensitivity of over 85% and a specificity of around 81%.

Per germline, CDR1 SGHTA and CDR2 FQGNSA. Trimming cost V 7 bases and J 3 bases, with 13 bases left between them. This CDR3 is built from 14 residues. The sample holds one count of this clonotype. The antigen remains undetermined. From RNA, the CDR3 regions of TCR beta chains were amplified and sequenced. Scientists carried out first-round RT-PCR using HTBI primers and then a second-round multiplex PCR. TCRdb re-called the multiplex PCR reads through MiXCR, storing one row per CDR3 protein. In the table there are roughly 420,000 distinct CDR3 sequences, approximately 21% of which are singletons. Eligible hyperthyroidism cases comprised new diagnoses of under 2 months' duration in individuals aged 18 to 65. Thyroid ultrasound, orbital computed tomography, TRAb, serum thyroxine and clinical symptoms formed the basis of diagnosis.

This chain joins TRBV7-2 and TRBJ1-5; no definite D call. The receptor's source is a woman aged 18-35 years with stable Graves' hyperthyroidism. The sequenced sample was peripheral blood. The CDR3 loop reads CASNPQWFNQPQHF. CDR3 DNA sequence: TGTGCCAGCAATCCCCAGTGGTTCAATCAGCCCCAGCATTTT.